A selection of T cell receptor beta chains follows, all from one sample in a study of T cells in Graves' hyperthyroidism and ophthalmopathy. TCRdb used MiXCR to reprocess the multiplex PCR reads, holding one entry per CDR3 protein. The table lists roughly 640,000 distinct CDR3 sequences, roughly 16% of them singletons. Sequencing input: blood. Receptor source: a woman aged 40 to 50 with Graves' ophthalmopathy. Both conserved end residues are part of each CDR3. The D gene is left open where the match is weak. Clone size is not always given. Where it is, it says once, few, many or a class for expanded clones.

abundance	d_gene	j_gene	v_gene	CDR3aa	CDR3nt
.	.	TRBJ1-2	TRBV28	CASSTRGPFTNTF	TGTGCCAGCAGTACCAGGGGACCCTTTACTAACACCTTC
.	.	TRBJ2-1	TRBV6-5	CASSSGRYYNEQFF	TGTGCCAGCAGTTCTGGGCGGTACTACAATGAGCAGTTCTTC
.	TRBD1	TRBJ1-6	TRBV5-1	CASSPTTGGSSPLHF	TGCGCCAGCAGCCCAACGACAGGGGGCTCTTCACCCCTCCACTTT
few	TRBD2	TRBJ2-3	TRBV20-1	CSARLSGGHTDTQYF	TGCAGTGCTAGGCTGAGCGGGGGCCACACAGATACGCAGTATTTT
few	TRBD2	TRBJ2-2	TRBV30	CAWTKRGTPGELFF	TGTGCCTGGACAAAGCGGGGGACTCCCGGGGAGCTGTTTTTT
many	.	TRBJ2-5	TRBV11-2	CASSLDPLLETQYF	TGTGCCAGCAGTCTGGATCCTTTGTTGGAGACCCAGTACTTC
few	.	TRBJ2-1	TRBV12-3/TRBV12-4	CASSLKDNEQFF	TGTGCCAGCAGTTTAAAGGACAATGAGCAGTTCTTC
few	TRBD1	TRBJ2-2	TRBV5-1	CASSPQGVWNTGELFF	TGCGCCAGCAGCCCACAGGGGGTTTGGAACACCGGGGAGCTGTTTTTT
once	TRBD1	TRBJ2-5	TRBV20-1	CSARGGTGGVETQYF	TGCAGTGCTAGAGGTGGGACAGGGGGCGTTGAGACCCAGTACTTC
.	.	TRBJ1-3	TRBV6-1	CASRGSAGSGNTIYF	TGTGCCAGCAGGGGCTCTGCAGGGAGTGGAAACACCATATATTTT
.	.	TRBJ2-3	TRBV7-9	CASSPMGDTQYF	TGTGCCAGTAGCCCCATGGGAGATACGCAGTATTTT
many	.	TRBJ2-3	TRBV2	CASSEWGARTTDTQYF	TGTGCCAGCAGTGAATGGGGGGCCCGAACCACAGATACGCAGTATTTT
many	.	TRBJ1-1	TRBV12-3/TRBV12-4	CASSRNNRLMNTEAFF	TGTGCCAGCAGCCGAAACAACAGGTTAATGAACACTGAAGCTTTCTTT
few	TRBD2	TRBJ2-2	TRBV4-1	CASHQPGLAGRTGELFF	TGCGCCAGCCACCAACCGGGACTAGCGGGACGTACTGGGGAGCTGTTTTTT
few	TRBD1	TRBJ2-1	TRBV27	CASMGQNNEQFF	TGTGCCAGTATGGGACAGAACAATGAGCAGTTCTTC
many	.	TRBJ2-7	TRBV20-1	CSADWGNEQYF	TGCAGTGCTGATTGGGGTAACGAGCAGTACTTC
few	.	TRBJ2-3	TRBV13	CASSPLGGASDTQYF	TGTGCCAGCAGCCCCCTTGGGGGGGCCTCAGATACGCAGTATTTT
many	.	TRBJ1-1	TRBV5-6	CASSLPTENTEAFF	TGTGCCAGCAGCCTCCCGACAGAGAACACTGAAGCTTTCTTT
few	TRBD2	TRBJ2-5	TRBV12-3/TRBV12-4	CASGASSSGDWETQYF	TGTGCCAGCGGGGCCTCATCTAGCGGAGATTGGGAGACCCAGTACTTC
many	.	TRBJ1-2	TRBV28	CASSPGRDYGYTF	TGTGCCAGCAGCCCCGGGAGAGACTATGGCTACACCTTC
few	TRBD2	TRBJ2-7	TRBV10-3	CAISEKAGGYEQYF	TGTGCCATCAGTGAGAAAGCGGGAGGGTACGAGCAGTACTTC
many	TRBD2	TRBJ2-5	TRBV11-2	CASSNRLAGTQETQYF	TGTGCCAGCAGCAACCGACTAGCGGGGACCCAAGAGACCCAGTACTTC
many	TRBD1	TRBJ2-5	TRBV11-2	CASSLQGQLQETQYF	TGTGCCAGCAGCCTGCAGGGACAGCTTCAAGAGACCCAGTACTTC
many	.	TRBJ2-3	TRBV15	CATSPEPRDTQYF	TGTGCCACCAGCCCAGAACCCCGAGATACGCAGTATTTT
.	TRBD2	TRBJ2-1	TRBV5-6	CASSLPSGSSYNEQFF	TGTGCCAGCAGTCTGCCAAGCGGGAGCTCCTACAATGAGCAGTTCTTC